Sequencing of this T cell receptor beta chain was carried out in a study of blood T cell repertoires in COVID-19. Study overall: The United States, Italy and Spain supplied acute and convalescent COVID-19 samples. T cells, B-cell-depleted T cells, or PBMCs provided the cDNA or gDNA that served as material.

Original analysis: Amplification of reference gene primers was used by the study to estimate nucleated cell counts. The assay was immunoSEQ multiplex PCR, and TCRdb's table has in-frame clones only and misses some. That table furnishes V, J and clone size, whereas the DNA furnished D and trimming. This table has fewer than 500,000 clones, 70% to 90% appearing once. This CDR3 region has 18 residues. Losses at the gene ends were 4 bases for V and 0 bases for J; bases not matched to a gene: 5. Germline V gene sequence: CDR1 SGHRS, CDR2 YFSETQ. This clone appeared a single time. The J gene is TRBJ2-1, the V gene TRBV5-1, with TRBD2 identical over 15 bases. The TCR comes from a woman in her 30s with active or convalescent COVID-19. The sequencing input was peripheral blood. The CDR3 protein is CASSVGLAGGSSYNEQFF. DNA for the CDR3: TGCGCCAGCAGCGTGGGACTAGCGGGGGGAAGCTCCTACAATGAGCAGTTCTTC.